These 3 T cell receptor beta chains were sequenced from one sample in a study of T cell responses to AZD1222 COVID-19 vaccine (dated by TCRdb to about 2021). Per the publication, the time point label means: baseline before first vaccination. Interpreted using the paper, the treatment or condition label stands for: meningococcal conjugate vaccine given as trial control. Libraries came from the immunoSEQ multiplex PCR assay. TCRdb retrieved this table from immuneACCESS and kept in-frame rearrangements only. Not all clones are present; in checked studies, unresolved V genes account for under half, and no reason is known for the remainder. The sample records some 95,000 clones, 89% of which are singletons. About 2.6% of the sample belongs to the ten largest clones. The source material was peripheral blood, sampled on day 0 of MenACWY control vaccination. All receptors come from an adult in good health.

This chain joins TRBV6-5 and TRBJ1-5; D perhaps matches TRBD1 (6 bases). Germline V gene data show CDR1 as MNHEY and CDR2 as SVGAGI. V dropped 0 bases and J dropped 2 bases, with 11 bases sitting between them. The CDR3 covers 16 residues. The CDR3 loop is CASSYSAGAGNQPQHF. CDR3 coding DNA: TGTGCCAGCAGTTACTCCGCAGGGGCGGGCAATCAGCCCCAGCATTTT.

The chain uses TRBV6-5 and TRBJ1-5, with D hard to call. Trimming took 8 bases from V and 4 from J, leaving 18 bases between them. Germline-derived CDR1 and CDR2 are MNHEY and SVGAGI. The CDR3 runs 15 residues. The CDR3 DNA sequence: TGTGCCAGCGTCATATTTGGGATTCTAAATCAGCCCCAGCATTTT. Protein: CASVIFGILNQPQHF.

The chain couples TRBV30 to TRBJ1-5; D might be TRBD1 (5 bases). Germline CDR1 reads GTSNPN; CDR2 reads SVGIG (reference sequence). V shed 0 bases and J shed 7 bases, with 19 bases lying between them. The CDR3 has 16 residues. The CDR3 sequence: CAWSVAGSEWLQPQHF. The CDR3 DNA is TGTGCCTGGAGTGTAGCAGGGTCAGAGTGGCTACAGCCCCAGCATTTT.